The TCR beta chain described here comes from a study of T cell responses to AZD1222 COVID-19 vaccine. V shed 5 bases and J shed 0 bases, with 10 bases lying between them. Germline CDR1 MDHEN, CDR2 SYDVKM. This CDR3 comprises 14 residues. TCRdb's copy holds only in-frame clones and misses some; the assay was immunoSEQ multiplex PCR. The table shows approximately 150,000 clones, with approximately 89% occurring only once. The rearrangement links TRBV28 to TRBJ1-1; unclear D gene. This clonotype was obtained from an adult who received the AZD1222 COVID-19 vaccine. The source was peripheral blood, collected 28 days after the second AZD1222 dose. CDR3 sequence reads: CASSGGDMNTEAFF. The CDR3 nucleotides are TGTGCCAGCAGTGGAGGAGACATGAACACTGAAGCTTTCTTT. The whole variable domain, remainder taken from reference TRBV28 and TRBJ1-1, is DVKVTQSSRYLVKRTGEKVFLECVQDMDHENMFWYRQDPGLGLRLIYFSYDVKMKEKGDIPEGYSVSREKKERFSLILESASTNQTSMYLCASSGGDMNTEAFFGQGTRLTVV.